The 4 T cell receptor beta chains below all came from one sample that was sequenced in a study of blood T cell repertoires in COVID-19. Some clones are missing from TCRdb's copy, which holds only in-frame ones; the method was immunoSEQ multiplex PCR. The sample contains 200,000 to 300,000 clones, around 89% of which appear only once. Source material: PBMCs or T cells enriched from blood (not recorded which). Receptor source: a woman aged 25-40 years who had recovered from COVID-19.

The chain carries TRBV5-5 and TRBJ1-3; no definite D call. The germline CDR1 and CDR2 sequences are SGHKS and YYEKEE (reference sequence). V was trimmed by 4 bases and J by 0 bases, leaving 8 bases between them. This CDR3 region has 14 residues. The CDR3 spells CASSVTSSGNTIYF. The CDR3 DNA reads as TGTGCCAGCAGCGTCACGAGCTCTGGAAACACCATATATTTT.

In nucleotides, the CDR3 is TGTGCCAGCAGTCGGACAGGGGCCGGGGAGCTGTTTTTT. Residues: CASSRTGAGELFF. The genes are TRBV6-2 or TRBV6-3 and TRBJ2-2; the match to TRBD1 covers 9 bases. Losses at the gene ends were 5 bases for V and 6 bases for J; bases not matched to a gene: 1. This CDR3 has 13 amino acids. The germline CDR1 and CDR2 sequences are MNHEY and SVGEGT.

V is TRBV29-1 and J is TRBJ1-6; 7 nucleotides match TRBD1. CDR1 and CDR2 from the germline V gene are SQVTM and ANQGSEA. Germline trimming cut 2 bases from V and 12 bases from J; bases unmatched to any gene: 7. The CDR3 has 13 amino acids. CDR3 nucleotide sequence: TGCAGCGTTGAACCCAGTCAGGGGGGACCCCTCCACTTT. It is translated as CSVEPSQGGPLHF.

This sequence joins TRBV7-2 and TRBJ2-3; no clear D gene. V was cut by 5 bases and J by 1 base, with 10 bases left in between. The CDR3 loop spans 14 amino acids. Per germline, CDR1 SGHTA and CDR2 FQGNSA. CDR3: CASSLLGGTDTQYF. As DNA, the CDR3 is TGTGCCAGCAGCCTGCTAGGCGGCACAGATACGCAGTATTTT.